This T cell receptor beta chain was captured by sequencing in a study of post-analysis software for immune sequencing data. Study-wide background: Clinical courses comprised relapsing-remitting, secondary progressive and progressive-relapsing multiple sclerosis. Study-level points and caveats: The five TRBV segments detected at higher frequency in patients than in controls included TRBV5-6, TRBV5-1 and TRBV20-1. Comparison with controls showed significantly lower normalized Chao1 diversity in multiple sclerosis patients.

A note on this clonotype: What it binds is unknown.

V shed 1 base and J shed 4 bases, with 14 bases lying between them. CDR1 is SEHNR, CDR2 FQNEAQ, per germline (reference sequence). The CDR3 consists of 16 residues. The TCR beta cDNA libraries contained unique molecular identifiers. Input populations of roughly 0.85 to 11 million T cells gave rise to roughly 0.5 million cDNA molecules. TCRdb ran MiXCR on the PCR reads and lists one entry per CDR3 protein. The table includes a few hundred thousand distinct CDR3 sequences, roughly 35% detected once. The sample consisted of blood. The receptor's source is a girl aged 5-17 years with multiple sclerosis. This chain links TRBV7-9 with TRBJ2-1, with D perhaps matching TRBD2 (7 bases). The CDR3 region has the DNA TGTGCCAGCAGCTTAGGGACCGGGGGGCCTTACAATGAGCAGTTCTTC. Protein sequence: CASSLGTGGPYNEQFF.